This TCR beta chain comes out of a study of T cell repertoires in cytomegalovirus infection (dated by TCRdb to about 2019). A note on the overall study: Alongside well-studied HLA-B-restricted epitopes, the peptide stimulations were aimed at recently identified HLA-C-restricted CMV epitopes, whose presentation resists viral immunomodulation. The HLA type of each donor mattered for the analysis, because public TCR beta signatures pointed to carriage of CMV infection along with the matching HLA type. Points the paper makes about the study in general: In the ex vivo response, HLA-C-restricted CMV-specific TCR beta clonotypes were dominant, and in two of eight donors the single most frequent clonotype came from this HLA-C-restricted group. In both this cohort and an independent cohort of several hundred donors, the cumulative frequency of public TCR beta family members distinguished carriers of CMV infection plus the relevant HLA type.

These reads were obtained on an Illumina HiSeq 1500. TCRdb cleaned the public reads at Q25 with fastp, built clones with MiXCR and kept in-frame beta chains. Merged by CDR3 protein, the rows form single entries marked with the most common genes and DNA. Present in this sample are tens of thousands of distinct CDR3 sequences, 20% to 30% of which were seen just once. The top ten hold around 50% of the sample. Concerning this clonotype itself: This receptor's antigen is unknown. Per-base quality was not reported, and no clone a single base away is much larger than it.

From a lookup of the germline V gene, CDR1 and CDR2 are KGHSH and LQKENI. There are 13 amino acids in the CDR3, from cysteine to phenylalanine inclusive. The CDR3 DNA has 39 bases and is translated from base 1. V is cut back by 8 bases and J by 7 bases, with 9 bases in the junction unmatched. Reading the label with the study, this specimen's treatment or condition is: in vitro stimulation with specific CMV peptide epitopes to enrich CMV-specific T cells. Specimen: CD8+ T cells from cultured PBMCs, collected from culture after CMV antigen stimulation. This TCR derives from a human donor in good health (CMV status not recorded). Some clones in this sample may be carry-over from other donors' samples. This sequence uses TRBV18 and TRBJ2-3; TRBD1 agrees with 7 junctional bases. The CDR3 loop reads CASPPGGGNTQYF. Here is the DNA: TGTGCCAGCCCCCCAGGGGGTGGGAATACGCAGTATTTT.